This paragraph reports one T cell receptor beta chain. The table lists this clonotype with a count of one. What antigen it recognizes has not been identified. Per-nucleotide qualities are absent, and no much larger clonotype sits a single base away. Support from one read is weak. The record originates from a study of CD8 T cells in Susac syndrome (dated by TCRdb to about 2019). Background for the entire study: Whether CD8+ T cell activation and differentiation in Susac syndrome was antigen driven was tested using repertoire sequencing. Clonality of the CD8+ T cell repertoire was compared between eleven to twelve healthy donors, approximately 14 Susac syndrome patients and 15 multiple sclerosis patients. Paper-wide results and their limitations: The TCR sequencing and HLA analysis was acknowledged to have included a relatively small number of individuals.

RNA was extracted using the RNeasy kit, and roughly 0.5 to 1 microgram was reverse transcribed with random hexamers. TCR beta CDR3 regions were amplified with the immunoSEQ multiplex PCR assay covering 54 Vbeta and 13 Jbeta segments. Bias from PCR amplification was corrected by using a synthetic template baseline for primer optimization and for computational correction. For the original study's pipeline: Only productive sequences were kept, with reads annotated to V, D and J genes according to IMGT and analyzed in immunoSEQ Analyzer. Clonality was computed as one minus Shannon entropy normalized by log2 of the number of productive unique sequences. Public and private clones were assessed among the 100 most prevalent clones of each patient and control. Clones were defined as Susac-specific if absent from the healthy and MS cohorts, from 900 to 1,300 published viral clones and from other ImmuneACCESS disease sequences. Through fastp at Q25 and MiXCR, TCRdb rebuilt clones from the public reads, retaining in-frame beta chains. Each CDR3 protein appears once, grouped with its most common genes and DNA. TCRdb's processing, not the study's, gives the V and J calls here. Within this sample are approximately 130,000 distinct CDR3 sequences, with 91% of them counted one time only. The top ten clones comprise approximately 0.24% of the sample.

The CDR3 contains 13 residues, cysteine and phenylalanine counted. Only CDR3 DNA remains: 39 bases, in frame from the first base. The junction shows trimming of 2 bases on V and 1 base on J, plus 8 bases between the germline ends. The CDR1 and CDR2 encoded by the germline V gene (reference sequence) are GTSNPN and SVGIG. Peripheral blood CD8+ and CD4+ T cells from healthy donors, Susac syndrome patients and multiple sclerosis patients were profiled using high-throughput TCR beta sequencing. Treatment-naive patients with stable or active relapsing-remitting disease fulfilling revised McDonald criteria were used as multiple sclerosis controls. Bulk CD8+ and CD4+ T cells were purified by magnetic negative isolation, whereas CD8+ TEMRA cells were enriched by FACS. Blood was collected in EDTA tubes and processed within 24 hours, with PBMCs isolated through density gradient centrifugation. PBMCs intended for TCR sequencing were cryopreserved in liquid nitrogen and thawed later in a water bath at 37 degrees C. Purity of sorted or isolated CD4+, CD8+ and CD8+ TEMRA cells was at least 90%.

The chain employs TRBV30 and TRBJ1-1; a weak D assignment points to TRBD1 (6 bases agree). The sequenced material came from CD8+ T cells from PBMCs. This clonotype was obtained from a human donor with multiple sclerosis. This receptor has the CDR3 CAWSRGGNTEAFF. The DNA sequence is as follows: TGTGCCTGGAGTAGGGGGGGGAACACTGAAGCTTTCTTT.